The next 8 T cell receptor beta chains were all read from a single sample in a study of blood T cell repertoires in COVID-19. Sequencing used immunoSEQ multiplex PCR; TCRdb keeps in-frame clones, though not all of them. The data show about 70,000 clones, 75% to 85% seen once. Sequenced input: peripheral blood. Receptors originate from a woman in her sixties or seventies with acute or convalescent COVID-19.

The rearrangement joins TRBV7-8 to TRBJ2-7; 8 nucleotides agree with TRBD1. V gave up 5 bases and J gave up 2 bases; unmatched junction bases: 5. This CDR3 is 14 amino acids long. In germline, CDR1 is SGHVS, CDR2 FQNEAQ. CDR3 loop: CASSPGQVTYEQYF. DNA for the CDR3: TGTGCCAGCAGCCCGGGACAGGTGACCTACGAGCAGTACTTC.

The genes are TRBV2 and TRBJ2-2, with D possibly being TRBD1 (6 bases). Germline values: CDR1 SNHLY, CDR2 FYNNEI. Trimming shortened V by 7 bases and J by 4 bases, and 16 bases separated the two germline ends. The CDR3 consists of 15 residues. CDR3 bases: TGTGCCAGCAAACCGGGACAATCTCGCACCGGGGAGCTGTTTTTT. This codes for CASKPGQSRTGELFF.

Ten or more counts support this clone. The chain has TRBV10-1 and TRBJ2-3; 10 positions agree with TRBD2. The germline CDR1 and CDR2 sequences are WNHNN and SYGVQD (reference sequence). V shed 4 bases and J 4 bases; nucleotides not matched to a gene: 8. CDR3 length: 16 residues. CDR3 region: CASSGRASGSSDTQYF. The DNA of the CDR3 is TGCGCCAGCAGTGGCCGGGCTAGCGGGAGCTCAGATACGCAGTATTTT.

This clone was seen only once. The chain employs TRBV6-2 or TRBV6-3 and TRBJ2-3; 13 nucleotides align to TRBD2. The J segment lost 6 bases and the V segment lost 0 bases, leaving 15 bases of the junction unmatched. From germline, CDR1 is MNHEY and CDR2 SVGEGT. This CDR3 contains 20 residues. The DNA of the CDR3 is TGTGCCAGCAGTTACTCGTCAGCCGAACCGGGACTAGCGGGACGTGATACGCAGTATTTT. Protein: CASSYSSAEPGLAGRDTQYF.

This clone was counted between two and nine times. The V call is TRBV30, the J call TRBJ1-5; TRBD1 is a possible D gene (5 bases). The CDR3 is made up of 13 amino acids. The germline gives CDR1 GTSNPN, CDR2 SVGIG (reference sequence). The V and J ends lost 2 bases and 4 bases respectively, with 9 bases between them. CDR3: CAWSLGRNQPQHF. The DNA for the CDR3 is TGTGCCTGGAGTCTGGGGCGAAATCAGCCCCAGCATTTT.

V is TRBV7-9 and J is TRBJ1-5; TRBD1 matches at 7 bases. The CDR3 has 15 residues. V trimming: 7 bases; J trimming: 0 bases; junction bases outside the gene matches: 6. Germline CDR1 and CDR2: SEHNR and FQNEAQ (reference sequence). Here the CDR3 DNA reads TGTGCCAGCACCCCAGGGGGGAATAGCAATCAGCCCCAGCATTTT. Amino acids: CASTPGGNSNQPQHF.

This chain joins TRBV28 and TRBJ1-5; TRBD1 matches 8 bases. Per the germline V gene, CDR1 is MDHEN and CDR2 is SYDVKM. This CDR3 is built from 15 residues. The V segment lost 8 bases and the J segment 2 bases; nucleotides outside the gene matches: 8. As DNA, the CDR3 is TGTGCCAGCTACCAGGGGGCTAGAGGCAATCAGCCCCAGCATTTT. Its protein is CASYQGARGNQPQHF.

The chain has TRBV2 and TRBJ1-2; TRBD1 matches 8 bases. The V segment lost 7 bases and the J segment 2 bases; nucleotides outside the gene matches: 9. Germline-derived CDR1 and CDR2 are SNHLY and FYNNEI. This CDR3 has 15 amino acids. The CDR3 reads CASNSDRGTNYGYTF. The CDR3 DNA is TGTGCCAGCAACTCCGACAGGGGCACAAACTATGGCTACACCTTC. Using reference TRBV2 and TRBJ1-2 for the parts outside the CDR3, the full variable domain is EPEVTQTPSHQVTQMGQEVILRCVPISNHLYFYWYRQILGQKVEFLVSFYNNEISEKSEIFDDQFSVERPDGSNFTLKIRSTKLEDSAMYFCASNSDRGTNYGYTFGSGTRLTVV.